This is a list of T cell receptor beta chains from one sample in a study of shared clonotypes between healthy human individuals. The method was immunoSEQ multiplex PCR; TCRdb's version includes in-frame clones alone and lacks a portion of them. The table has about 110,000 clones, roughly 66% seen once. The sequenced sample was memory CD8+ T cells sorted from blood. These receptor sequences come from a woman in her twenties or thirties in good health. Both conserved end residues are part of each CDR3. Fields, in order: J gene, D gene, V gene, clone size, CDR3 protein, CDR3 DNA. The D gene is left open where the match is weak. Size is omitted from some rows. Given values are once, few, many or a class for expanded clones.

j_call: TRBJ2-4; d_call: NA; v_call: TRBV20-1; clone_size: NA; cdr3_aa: CSASRLAAAYF; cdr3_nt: TGCAGTGCTAGTAGGTTAGCGGCAGCGTATTTC
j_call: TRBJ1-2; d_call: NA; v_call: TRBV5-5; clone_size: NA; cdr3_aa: CASSTLGPPYGYTF; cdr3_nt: TGTGCCAGCAGCACCCTGGGGCCCCCCTATGGCTACACCTTC
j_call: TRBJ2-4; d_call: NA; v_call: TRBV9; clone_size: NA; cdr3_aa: CASSAFENIQYF; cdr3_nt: TGTGCCAGCAGCGCCTTTGAAAACATTCAGTACTTC
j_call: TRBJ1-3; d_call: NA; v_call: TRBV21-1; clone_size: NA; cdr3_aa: CASSKAREDRAGNTIYF; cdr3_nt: TGTGCCAGCAGCAAAGCGCGGGAAGACAGGGCTGGAAACACCATATATTTT
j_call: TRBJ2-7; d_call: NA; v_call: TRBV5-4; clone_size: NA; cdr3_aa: CASSDRDGSYEQYF; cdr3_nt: TGTGCCAGCAGCGATCGGGACGGCTCCTACGAGCAGTACTTC
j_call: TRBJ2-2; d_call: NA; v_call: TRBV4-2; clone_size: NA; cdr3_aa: CASSPITGLTGELFF; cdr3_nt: TGTGCCAGCAGCCCCATCACAGGGTTGACCGGGGAGCTGTTTTTT
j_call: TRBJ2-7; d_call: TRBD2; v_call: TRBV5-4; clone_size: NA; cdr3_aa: CASSLARASGSYEQYF; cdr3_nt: TGTGCCAGCAGCTTGGCCCGGGCTAGCGGGAGCTACGAGCAGTACTTC
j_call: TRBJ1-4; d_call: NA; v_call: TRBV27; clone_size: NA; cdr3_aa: CASSSGTGFLGWEKLFF; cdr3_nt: TGTGCCAGCAGTTCCGGGACGGGATTTCTGGGTTGGGAAAAACTGTTTTTT
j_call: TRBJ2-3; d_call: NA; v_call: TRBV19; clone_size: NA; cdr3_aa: CASSIIGGRDTQYF; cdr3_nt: TGTGCCAGTAGTATAATCGGCGGCCGAGATACGCAGTATTTT
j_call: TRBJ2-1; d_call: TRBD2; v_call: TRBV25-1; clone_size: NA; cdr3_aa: CASSAAEGLAGGSSEQFF; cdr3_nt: TGTGCCAGCAGTGCCGCGGAGGGACTAGCGGGAGGGTCAAGTGAGCAGTTCTTC
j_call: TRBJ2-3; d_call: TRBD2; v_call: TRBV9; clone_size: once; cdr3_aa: CASSCSHSGCTDTQYF; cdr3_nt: TGTGCCAGCAGCTGTAGCCATAGCGGGTGCACAGATACGCAGTATTTT
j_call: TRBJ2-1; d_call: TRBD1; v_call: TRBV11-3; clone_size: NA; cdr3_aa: CASSSRDRGVHEQFF; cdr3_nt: TGTGCCAGCAGCTCTCGGGACAGGGGGGTTCATGAGCAGTTCTTC
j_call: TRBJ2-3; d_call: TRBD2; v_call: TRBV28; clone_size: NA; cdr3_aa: CASSLSGGLAGVHTDTQYF; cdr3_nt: TGTGCCAGCAGTTTATCAGGGGGACTAGCGGGAGTGCACACAGATACGCAGTATTTT
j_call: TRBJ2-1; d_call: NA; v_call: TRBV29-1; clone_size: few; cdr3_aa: CSVDSRNEQFF; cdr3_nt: TGCAGCGTTGATTCCCGCAATGAGCAGTTCTTC
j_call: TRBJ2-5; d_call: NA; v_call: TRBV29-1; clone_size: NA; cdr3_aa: CSDLPGTTLETQYF; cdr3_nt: TGCAGCGACCTACCCGGGACCACGTTAGAGACCCAGTACTTC